Listed below are T cell receptor beta chains from one sample, sequenced in a study of cytomegalovirus exposure and HLA in healthy donors. The table came from immunoSEQ multiplex PCR; TCRdb's copy has only in-frame clones and leaves some out. This table holds 140,000 to 150,000 clones, around 80% found once. The sequenced material came from PBMCs. The source is a man aged 40-49 years in good health and CMV-seropositive. CDR3s include the opening cysteine and the closing phenylalanine or tryptophan. D genes are given only for firm matches. Part of the rows lack a size; the others show once, few, many or a class for expanded clones.

j_call: TRBJ2-5; clone_size: NA; d_call: TRBD2; v_call: TRBV7-6; cdr3_nt: TGTGCCAGCAGCTTCCTTCTAGCGGGTGGTGAGACCCAGTACTTC; cdr3_aa: CASSFLLAGGETQYF
j_call: TRBJ2-5; clone_size: few; d_call: NA; v_call: TRBV5-1; cdr3_nt: TGCGCCAGCAGCTTGGTTGTAGAGAAAGAGACCCAGTACTTC; cdr3_aa: CASSLVVEKETQYF
j_call: TRBJ1-1; clone_size: NA; d_call: TRBD1; v_call: TRBV7-3; cdr3_nt: TGTGCCAGCAGATCTACAGGGGGAGCTTTCTTT; cdr3_aa: CASRSTGGAFF
j_call: TRBJ1-5; clone_size: NA; d_call: TRBD1; v_call: TRBV2; cdr3_nt: TGTGCCAGCAGTGCGGGACAGAATCAGCCCCAGCATTTT; cdr3_aa: CASSAGQNQPQHF
j_call: TRBJ2-2; clone_size: NA; d_call: TRBD2; v_call: TRBV2; cdr3_nt: TGTGCCAGCAGTATAGCGGGACCCGGGGAGCTGTTTTTT; cdr3_aa: CASSIAGPGELFF
j_call: TRBJ2-5; clone_size: NA; d_call: TRBD2; v_call: TRBV9; cdr3_nt: TGTGCCAGCAGTCGAATAGCGGGTTTGGGAGAGACCCAGTACTTC; cdr3_aa: CASSRIAGLGETQYF
j_call: TRBJ2-7; clone_size: few; d_call: NA; v_call: TRBV11-2; cdr3_nt: TGTGCCAGCAGCTTAGGGGCAGAACTTTACGAGCAGTACTTC; cdr3_aa: CASSLGAELYEQYF
j_call: TRBJ2-1; clone_size: NA; d_call: NA; v_call: TRBV7-3; cdr3_nt: TGTGCCAGCAGCCCAACCGGGAGCCTCGACAATGAGCAGTTCTTC; cdr3_aa: CASSPTGSLDNEQFF
j_call: TRBJ2-1; clone_size: NA; d_call: NA; v_call: TRBV14; cdr3_nt: TGTGCCAGCAGCCCCTCAGAGGTTGGTGAGCAGTTCTTC; cdr3_aa: CASSPSEVGEQFF
j_call: TRBJ1-1; clone_size: NA; d_call: NA; v_call: TRBV2; cdr3_nt: TGTGCCAGCAGTTACATTATGAACACTGAAGCTTTCTTT; cdr3_aa: CASSYIMNTEAFF
j_call: TRBJ1-2; clone_size: NA; d_call: TRBD1; v_call: TRBV14; cdr3_nt: TGTGCCAGCAACCCGACAGGGACCTATGGCTACACCTTC; cdr3_aa: CASNPTGTYGYTF
j_call: TRBJ1-1; clone_size: NA; d_call: NA; v_call: TRBV28; cdr3_nt: TGTGCCAGCACTTACAGGGCAACTGAAGCTTTCTTT; cdr3_aa: CASTYRATEAFF
j_call: TRBJ1-2; clone_size: NA; d_call: TRBD1; v_call: TRBV27; cdr3_nt: TGTGCCAGCAGTTTCCAAGGACAGGCGGGCTATGGCTACACCTTC; cdr3_aa: CASSFQGQAGYGYTF
j_call: TRBJ2-7; clone_size: NA; d_call: NA; v_call: TRBV5-1; cdr3_nt: TGCGCCAGCAGCGGAACTGGGTGGGCTCTGGGCGACGAGCAGTACTTC; cdr3_aa: CASSGTGWALGDEQYF
j_call: TRBJ2-7; clone_size: few; d_call: TRBD2; v_call: TRBV29-1; cdr3_nt: TGCAGCGCTTCGCCGGGAGGGAGGGCCCACGAGCAGTACTTC; cdr3_aa: CSASPGGRAHEQYF
j_call: TRBJ2-5; clone_size: once; d_call: NA; v_call: TRBV2; cdr3_nt: TGTGCCAGCAGTCTGCGTTGGGCCCAAGAGACCCAGTACTTC; cdr3_aa: CASSLRWAQETQYF
j_call: TRBJ2-2; clone_size: NA; d_call: TRBD1; v_call: TRBV5-4; cdr3_nt: TGTGCCAGCAGCTCCGCCGACAGGGCCAACACCGGGGAGCTGTTTTTT; cdr3_aa: CASSSADRANTGELFF
j_call: TRBJ2-1; clone_size: NA; d_call: TRBD2; v_call: TRBV7-3; cdr3_nt: TGTGCCAGCAGCCAAAGCCGGACTAGCGGGAGAGGTTCCTACAATGAGCAGTTCTTC; cdr3_aa: CASSQSRTSGRGSYNEQFF